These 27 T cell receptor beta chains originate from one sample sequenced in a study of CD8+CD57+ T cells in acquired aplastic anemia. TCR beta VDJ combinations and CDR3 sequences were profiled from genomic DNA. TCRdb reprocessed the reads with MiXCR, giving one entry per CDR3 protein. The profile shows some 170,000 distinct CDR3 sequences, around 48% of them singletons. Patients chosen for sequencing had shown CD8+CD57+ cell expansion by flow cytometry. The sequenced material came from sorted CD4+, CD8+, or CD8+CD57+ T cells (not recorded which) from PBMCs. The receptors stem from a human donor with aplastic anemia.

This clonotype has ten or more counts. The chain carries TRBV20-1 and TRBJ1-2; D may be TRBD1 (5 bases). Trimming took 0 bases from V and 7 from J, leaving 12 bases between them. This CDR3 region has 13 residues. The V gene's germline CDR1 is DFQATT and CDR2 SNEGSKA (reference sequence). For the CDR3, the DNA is TGCAGTGCTAGAGATGCTCGGGGGGTTGGCTACACCTTC. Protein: CSARDARGVGYTF.

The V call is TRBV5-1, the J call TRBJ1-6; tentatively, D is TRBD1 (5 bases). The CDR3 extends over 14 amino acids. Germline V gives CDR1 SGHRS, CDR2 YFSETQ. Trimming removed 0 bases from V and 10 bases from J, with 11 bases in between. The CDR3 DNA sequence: TGCGCCAGCAGCTTGGGACCGGGGGAATCACCCCTCCACTTT. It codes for CASSLGPGESPLHF.

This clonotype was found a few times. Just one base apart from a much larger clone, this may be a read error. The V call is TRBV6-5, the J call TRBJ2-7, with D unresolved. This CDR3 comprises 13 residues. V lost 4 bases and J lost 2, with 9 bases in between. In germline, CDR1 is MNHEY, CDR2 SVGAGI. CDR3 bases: TGTGCCAGCAGTTCCCCAACCGCCTACGAGCAGTACTTC. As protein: CASSSPTAYEQYF.

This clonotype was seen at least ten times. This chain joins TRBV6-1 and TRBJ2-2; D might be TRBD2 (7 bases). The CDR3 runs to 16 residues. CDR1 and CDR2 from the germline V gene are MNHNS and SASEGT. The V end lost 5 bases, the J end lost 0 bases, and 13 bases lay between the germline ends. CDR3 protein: CASSRRGLTNTGELFF. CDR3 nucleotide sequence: TGTGCCAGCAGTCGCAGGGGACTAACGAACACCGGGGAGCTGTTTTTT.

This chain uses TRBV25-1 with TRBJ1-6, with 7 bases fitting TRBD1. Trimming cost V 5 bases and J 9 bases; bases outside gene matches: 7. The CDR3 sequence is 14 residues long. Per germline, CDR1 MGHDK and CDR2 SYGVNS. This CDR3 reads CASSQTGEASPLHF. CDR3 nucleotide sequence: TGTGCCAGCAGTCAAACAGGGGAGGCTTCACCCCTCCACTTT.

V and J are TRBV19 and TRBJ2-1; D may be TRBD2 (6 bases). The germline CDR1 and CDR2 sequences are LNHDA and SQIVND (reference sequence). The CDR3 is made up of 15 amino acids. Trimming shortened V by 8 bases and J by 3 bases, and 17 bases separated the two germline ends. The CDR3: CASRRGWEVYNEQFF. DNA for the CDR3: TGTGCCAGTCGGAGGGGATGGGAGGTCTACAATGAGCAGTTCTTC.

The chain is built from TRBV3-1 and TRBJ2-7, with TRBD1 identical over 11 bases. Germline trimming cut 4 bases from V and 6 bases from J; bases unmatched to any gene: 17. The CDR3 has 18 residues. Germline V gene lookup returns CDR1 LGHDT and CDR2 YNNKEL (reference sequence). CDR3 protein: CASSPGQGALIGICEQYF. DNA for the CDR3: TGTGCCAGCAGCCCCGGACAGGGGGCGCTTATCGGAATCTGCGAGCAGTACTTC.

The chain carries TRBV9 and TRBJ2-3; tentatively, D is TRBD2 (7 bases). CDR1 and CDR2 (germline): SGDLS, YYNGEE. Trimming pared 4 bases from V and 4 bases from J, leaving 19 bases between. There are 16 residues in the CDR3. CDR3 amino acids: CASSSLAGASADTQYF. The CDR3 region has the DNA TGTGCCAGCAGCTCTCTGGCGGGGGCTAGCGCAGATACGCAGTATTTT.

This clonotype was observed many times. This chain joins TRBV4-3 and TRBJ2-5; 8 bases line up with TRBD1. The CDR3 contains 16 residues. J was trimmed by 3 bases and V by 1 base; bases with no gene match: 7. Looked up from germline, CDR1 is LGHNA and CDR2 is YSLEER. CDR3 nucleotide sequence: TGCGCCAGCAGCCAAGGTACCGTGACAGGGGAAGAGACCCAGTACTTC. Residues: CASSQGTVTGEETQYF.

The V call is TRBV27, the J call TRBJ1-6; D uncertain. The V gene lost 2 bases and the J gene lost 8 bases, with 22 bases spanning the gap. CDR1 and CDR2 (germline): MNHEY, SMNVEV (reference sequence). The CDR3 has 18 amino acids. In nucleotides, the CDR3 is TGTGCCAGCAGTTTACTGGGGTACCCCCTCTCCCCCGATTCACCCCTCCACTTT. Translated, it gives CASSLLGYPLSPDSPLHF.

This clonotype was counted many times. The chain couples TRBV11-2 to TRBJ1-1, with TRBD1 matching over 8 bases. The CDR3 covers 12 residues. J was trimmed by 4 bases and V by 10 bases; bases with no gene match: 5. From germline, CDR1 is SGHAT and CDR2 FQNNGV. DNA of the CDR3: TGTGCCACTTCGACAGGGGTCACTGAAGCTTTCTTT. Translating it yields CATSTGVTEAFF.

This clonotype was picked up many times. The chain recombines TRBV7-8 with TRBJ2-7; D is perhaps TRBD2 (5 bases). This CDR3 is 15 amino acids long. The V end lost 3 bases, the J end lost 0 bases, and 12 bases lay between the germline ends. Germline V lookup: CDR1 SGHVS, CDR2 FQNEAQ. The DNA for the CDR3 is TGTGCCAGCAGCTTCGGACTTGTAAGCTCCTACGAGCAGTACTTC. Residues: CASSFGLVSSYEQYF.

CDR3 region: CATSRDGTGSAPLHF. The DNA for the CDR3 is TGTGCCACCAGCAGAGATGGGACGGGGTCGGCACCCCTCCACTTT. The rearrangement joins TRBV15 to TRBJ1-6; D might be TRBD1 (5 bases). Germline CDR1 LNHNV, CDR2 YYDKDF (reference sequence). This CDR3 is built from 15 residues. V was clipped by 0 bases and J by 11 bases, with 14 bases between them.

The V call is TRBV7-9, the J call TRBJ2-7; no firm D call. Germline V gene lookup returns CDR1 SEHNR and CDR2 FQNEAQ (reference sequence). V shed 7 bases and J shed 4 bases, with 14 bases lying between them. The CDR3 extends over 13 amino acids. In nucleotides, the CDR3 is TGTGCCAGCACTCCGCCGTCGCAATACGAGCAGTACTTC. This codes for CASTPPSQYEQYF. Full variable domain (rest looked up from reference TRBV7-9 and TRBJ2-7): DTGVSQNPRHKITKRGQNVTFRCDPISEHNRLYWYRQTLGQGPEFLTYFQNEAQLEKSRLLSDRFSAERPKGSFSTLEIQRTEQGDSAMYLCASTPPSQYEQYFGPGTRLTVT.

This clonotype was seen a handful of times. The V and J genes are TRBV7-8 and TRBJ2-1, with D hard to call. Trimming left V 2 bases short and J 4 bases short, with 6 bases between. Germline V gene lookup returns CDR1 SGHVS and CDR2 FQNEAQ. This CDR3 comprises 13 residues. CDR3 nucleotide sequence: TGTGCCAGCAGCTTAAGGATTTACAATGAGCAGTTCTTC. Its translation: CASSLRIYNEQFF.

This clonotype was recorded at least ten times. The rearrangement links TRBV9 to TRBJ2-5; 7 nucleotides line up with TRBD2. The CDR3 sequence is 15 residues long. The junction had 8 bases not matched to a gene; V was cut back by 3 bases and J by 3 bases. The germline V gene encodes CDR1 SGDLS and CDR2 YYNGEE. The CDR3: CASSGGLGSEETQYF. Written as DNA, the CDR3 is TGTGCCAGCAGCGGTGGACTAGGATCGGAAGAGACCCAGTACTTC.

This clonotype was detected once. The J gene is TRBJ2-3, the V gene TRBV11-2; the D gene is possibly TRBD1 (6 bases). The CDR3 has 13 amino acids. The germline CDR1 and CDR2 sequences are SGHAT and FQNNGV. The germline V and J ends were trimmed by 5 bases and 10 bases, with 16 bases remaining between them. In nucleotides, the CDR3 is TGTGCCAGCAGCCCTCACAGGGACGGGGCGCAGTATTTT. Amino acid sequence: CASSPHRDGAQYF.

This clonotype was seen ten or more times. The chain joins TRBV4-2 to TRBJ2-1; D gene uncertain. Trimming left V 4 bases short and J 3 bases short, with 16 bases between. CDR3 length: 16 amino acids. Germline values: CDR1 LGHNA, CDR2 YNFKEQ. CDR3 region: CASSRGSSTLYNEQFF. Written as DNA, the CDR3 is TGTGCCAGCAGCCGTGGTTCCAGCACTCTCTACAATGAGCAGTTCTTC.

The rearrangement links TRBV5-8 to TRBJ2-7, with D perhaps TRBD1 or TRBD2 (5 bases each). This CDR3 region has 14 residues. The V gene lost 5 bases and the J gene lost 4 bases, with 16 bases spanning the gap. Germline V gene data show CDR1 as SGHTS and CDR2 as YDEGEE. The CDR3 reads CASSKAGSGYEQYF. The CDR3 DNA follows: TGTGCCAGCAGTAAGGCAGGGAGTGGGTACGAGCAGTACTTC.

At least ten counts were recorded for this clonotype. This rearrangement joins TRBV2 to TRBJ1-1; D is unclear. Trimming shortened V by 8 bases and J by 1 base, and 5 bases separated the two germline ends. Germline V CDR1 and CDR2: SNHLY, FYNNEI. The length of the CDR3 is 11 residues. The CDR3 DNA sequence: TGTGCCAGCTCCAGGAACACTGAAGCTTTCTTT. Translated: CASSRNTEAFF.

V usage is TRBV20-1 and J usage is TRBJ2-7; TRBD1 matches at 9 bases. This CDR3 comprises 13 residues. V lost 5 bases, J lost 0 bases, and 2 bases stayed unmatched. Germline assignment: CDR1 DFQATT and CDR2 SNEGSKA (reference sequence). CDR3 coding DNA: TGCAGTGCTGACAGGGGGAGCTCCTACGAGCAGTACTTC. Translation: CSADRGSSYEQYF.

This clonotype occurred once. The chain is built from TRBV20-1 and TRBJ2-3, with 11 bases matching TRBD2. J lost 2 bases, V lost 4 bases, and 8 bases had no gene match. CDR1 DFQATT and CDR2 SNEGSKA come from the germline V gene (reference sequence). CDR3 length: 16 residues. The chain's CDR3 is CSATSLAGGDTDTQYF. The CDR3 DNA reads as TGCAGTGCTACCTCCCTAGCGGGGGGTGACACAGATACGCAGTATTTT.

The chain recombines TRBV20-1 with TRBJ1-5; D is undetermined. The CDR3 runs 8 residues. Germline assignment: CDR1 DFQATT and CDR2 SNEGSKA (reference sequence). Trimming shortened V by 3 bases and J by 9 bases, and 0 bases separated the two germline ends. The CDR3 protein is CSARPQHF. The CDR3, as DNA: TGCAGTGCTAGGCCCCAGCATTTT.

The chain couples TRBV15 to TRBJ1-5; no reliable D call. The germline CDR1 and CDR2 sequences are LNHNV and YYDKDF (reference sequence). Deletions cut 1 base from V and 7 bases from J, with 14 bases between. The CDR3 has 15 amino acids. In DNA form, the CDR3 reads TGTGCCACCAGCAGAGGGGATGGGATACACCAGCCCCAGCATTTT. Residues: CATSRGDGIHQPQHF.

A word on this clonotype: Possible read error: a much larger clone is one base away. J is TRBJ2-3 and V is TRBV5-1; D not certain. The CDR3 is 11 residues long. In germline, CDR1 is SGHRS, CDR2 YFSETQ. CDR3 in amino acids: CASSFGFTRYF. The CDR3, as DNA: TGCGCCAGCAGCTTCGGGTTTACGCGGTATTTT.

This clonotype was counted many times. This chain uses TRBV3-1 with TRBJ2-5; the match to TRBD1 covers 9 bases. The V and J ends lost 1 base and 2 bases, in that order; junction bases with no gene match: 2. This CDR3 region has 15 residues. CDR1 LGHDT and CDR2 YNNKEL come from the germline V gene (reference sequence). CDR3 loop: CASSQGTGVQETQYF. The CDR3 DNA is TGTGCCAGCAGCCAAGGGACAGGGGTTCAAGAGACCCAGTACTTC.

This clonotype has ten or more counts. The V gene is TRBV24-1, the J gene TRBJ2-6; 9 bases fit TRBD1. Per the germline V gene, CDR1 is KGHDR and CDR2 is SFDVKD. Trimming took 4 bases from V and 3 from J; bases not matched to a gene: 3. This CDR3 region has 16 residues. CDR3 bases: TGTGCCACCAGTGACCGGACAGGGGATGGGGCCAACGTCCTGACTTTC. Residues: CATSDRTGDGANVLTF.